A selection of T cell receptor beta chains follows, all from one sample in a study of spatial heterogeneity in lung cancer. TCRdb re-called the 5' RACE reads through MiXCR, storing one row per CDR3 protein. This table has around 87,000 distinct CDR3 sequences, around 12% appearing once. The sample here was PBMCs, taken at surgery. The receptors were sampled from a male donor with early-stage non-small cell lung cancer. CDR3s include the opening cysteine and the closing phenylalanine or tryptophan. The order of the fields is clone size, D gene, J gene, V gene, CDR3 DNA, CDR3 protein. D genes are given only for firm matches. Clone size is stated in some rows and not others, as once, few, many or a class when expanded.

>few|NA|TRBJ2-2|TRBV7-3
TGTGCCAGCAGTCCGACCCACGGGGACGGGGAGCTGTTTTTT
CASSPTHGDGELFF
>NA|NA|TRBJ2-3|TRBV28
TGTGCCAGCGGAGGGCCGGGCACAGATACGCAGTATTTT
CASGGPGTDTQYF
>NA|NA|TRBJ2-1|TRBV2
TGTGCCAGCAGTGAACTGAGCTCCTACAATGAGCAGTTCTTC
CASSELSSYNEQFF
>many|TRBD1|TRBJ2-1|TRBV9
TGTGCCAGCAGCGTAGCTGCAGGGGACAGGGTCGCCAATGAGCAGTTCTTC
CASSVAAGDRVANEQFF
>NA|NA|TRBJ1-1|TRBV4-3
TGCGCCAGCAGCCAAGTCTGGACAGCCAACACTGAAGCTTTCTTT
CASSQVWTANTEAFF
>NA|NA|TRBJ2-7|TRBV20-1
TGCAGTGCTAGAACAAAGGAGGGGATCTACGAGCAGTACTTC
CSARTKEGIYEQYF
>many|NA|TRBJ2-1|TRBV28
TGTGCCAGCAACACGATCGGGGATGAGCAGTTCTTC
CASNTIGDEQFF
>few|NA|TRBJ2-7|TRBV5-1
TGCGCCAGCAGCTTGGATTACAGCTACGAGCAGTACTTC
CASSLDYSYEQYF
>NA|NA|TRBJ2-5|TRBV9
TGTGCCAGCAGCGCTCCGGACCATCTAGAGACCCAGTACTTC
CASSAPDHLETQYF
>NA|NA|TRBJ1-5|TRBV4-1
TGCGCCAGCAGCCCGGATTTGGACAGTCTGAGCCAGCCCCAGCATTTT
CASSPDLDSLSQPQHF
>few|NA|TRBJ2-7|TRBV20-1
TGCAGTGCTAGACCGGGTCCGTCCTACGAGCAGTACTTC
CSARPGPSYEQYF
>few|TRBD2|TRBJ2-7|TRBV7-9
TGTGCCAGCAGCTTAGACGCGGGGGTAACCTACGAGCAGTACTTC
CASSLDAGVTYEQYF
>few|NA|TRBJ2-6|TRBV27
TGTGCCAGCAGTTCGTGGAGCTCTGGGGCCAACGTCCTGACTTTC
CASSSWSSGANVLTF
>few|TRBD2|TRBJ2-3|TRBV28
TGTGCCAGCAGTCCGCCTCCGGGACTAGCGGGTTCTCGTGATACGCAGTATTTT
CASSPPPGLAGSRDTQYF
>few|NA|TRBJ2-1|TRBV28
TGTGCCAGCAGTTCTCTTAATGAGCAGTTCTTC
CASSSLNEQFF
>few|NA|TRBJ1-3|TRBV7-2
TGTGCCAGCAGCTTAAGGCAGGGAATTAGCGGAAACACCATATATTTT
CASSLRQGISGNTIYF
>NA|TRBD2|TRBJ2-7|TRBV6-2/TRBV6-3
TGTGCCAGCAGCCTAGCGGGACCGACCTACGAGCAGTACTTC
CASSLAGPTYEQYF
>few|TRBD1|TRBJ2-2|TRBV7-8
TGTGCCAGCAGCTCCGACAGGGGCGGGGAGCTGTTTTTT
CASSSDRGGELFF
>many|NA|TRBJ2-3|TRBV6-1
TGTGCCAGCAGTCTCGGGACCCAGAGCACAGATACGCAGTATTTT
CASSLGTQSTDTQYF
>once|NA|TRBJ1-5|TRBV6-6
TGTGTCAGCAACCCTACTAAAAATCAGCCCCAGCATTTT
CVSNPTKNQPQHF
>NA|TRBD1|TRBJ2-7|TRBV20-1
TGCAGTGCTAGAGATCCCGGACAGGGGTTGATATCCTACGAGCAGTACTTC
CSARDPGQGLISYEQYF
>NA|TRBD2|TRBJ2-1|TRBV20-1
TGCAGTGCTAGAGATCCTAGGACTAGCGGCCACAATGAGCAGTTCTTC
CSARDPRTSGHNEQFF
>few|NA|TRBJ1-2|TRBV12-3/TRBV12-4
TGTGCCAGCAGTTCCGCAGGAAGAACCACCTTC
CASSSAGRTTF
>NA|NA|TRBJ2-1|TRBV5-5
TGTGCCAGCAGCCTACAGGGCCCCTCCTACAATGAGCAGTTCTTC
CASSLQGPSYNEQFF
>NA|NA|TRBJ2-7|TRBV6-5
TGTGCCAGCAGTTACTCCCAGGGCTCCTACGAGCAGTACTTC
CASSYSQGSYEQYF
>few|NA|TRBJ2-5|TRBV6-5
TGTGCCAGCAGTTTAGTAGGGGTCAGCGGAGAGACCCAGTACTTC
CASSLVGVSGETQYF
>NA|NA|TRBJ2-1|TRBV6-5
TGTGCCAGCAGAAAAGAACAGGGAATCAGCTACAATGAGCAGTTCTTC
CASRKEQGISYNEQFF
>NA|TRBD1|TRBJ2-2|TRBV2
TGTGCCAGCGGTAGACAGGGAGTCCCCGGGGAGCTGTTTTTT
CASGRQGVPGELFF
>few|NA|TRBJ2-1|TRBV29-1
TGCAGTTTTAGGGGGAGGTACAATGAGCAGTTCTTC
CSFRGRYNEQFF
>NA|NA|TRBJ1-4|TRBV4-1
TGCGCCAGCAGCCAACAACCTGCAACTAATGAAAAACTGTTTTTT
CASSQQPATNEKLFF
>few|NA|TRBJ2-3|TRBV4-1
TGCGCCAGCAGCCAAAGAGCGTCGCCTAGCACAGATACGCAGTATTTT
CASSQRASPSTDTQYF
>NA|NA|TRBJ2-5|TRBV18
TGTGCCAGCTCACCTGCACGAAAAGAGACCCAGTACTTC
CASSPARKETQYF
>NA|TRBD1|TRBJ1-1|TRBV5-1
TGCGCCAGCTGCACCGGGACAGGGAGCACTGAAGCTTTCTTT
CASCTGTGSTEAFF
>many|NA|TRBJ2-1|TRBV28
TGTGCCAGCAGTTCCCTGGGGGGCGCCCAGTTCTTC
CASSSLGGAQFF
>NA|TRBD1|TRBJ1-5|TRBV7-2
TGTGCCAGCAGCCGCGACGGACAGGGGGCGCGCAATCAGCCCCAGCATTTT
CASSRDGQGARNQPQHF
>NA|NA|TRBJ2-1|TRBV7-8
TGTGCCAGCAGCTTCAGCGGGCCCTACAATGAGCAGTTCTTC
CASSFSGPYNEQFF
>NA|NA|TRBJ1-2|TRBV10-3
TGTGCCATCAGTGAGGCGGGGCGGTATGGCTACACCTTC
CAISEAGRYGYTF
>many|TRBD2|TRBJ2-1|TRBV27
TGTGCCAGCAGTTTATCGGTGCGCGTAGCGGGGTACAATGAGCAGTTCTTC
CASSLSVRVAGYNEQFF
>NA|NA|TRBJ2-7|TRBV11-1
TGTGCCAGCAGTTTCCTCAGGGCGCACGAGCAGTACTTC
CASSFLRAHEQYF
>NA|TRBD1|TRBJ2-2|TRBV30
TGTGCCTGGAGTAGCCAGGGGGCTGGCACCGGGGAGCTGTTTTTT
CAWSSQGAGTGELFF
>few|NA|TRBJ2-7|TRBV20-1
TGCAGTGCTAGAGATCCTTTAAACTCCTACGAGCAGTACTTC
CSARDPLNSYEQYF
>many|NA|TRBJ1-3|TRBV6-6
TGTGCCAGCACCATGATGGACAGACCTGGAAACACCATATATTTT
CASTMMDRPGNTIYF
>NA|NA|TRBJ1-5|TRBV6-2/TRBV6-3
TGTGCCAGCAGTTACTCGATGTCACTTAGCAATCAGCCCCAGCATTTT
CASSYSMSLSNQPQHF
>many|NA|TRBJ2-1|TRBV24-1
TGTGCCACCAGGAAGGGGACTGAGGTCTACAATGAGCAGTTCTTC
CATRKGTEVYNEQFF
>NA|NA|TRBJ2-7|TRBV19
TGTGCCAGTAGTTCTTCGCCCAGCGGAGGTTACGAGCAGTACTTC
CASSSSPSGGYEQYF
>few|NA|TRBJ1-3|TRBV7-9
TGTGCCAGCAGCTTAAGTAAGAACTCTGGAAACACCATATATTTT
CASSLSKNSGNTIYF